Following are 32 T cell receptor beta chains from one sample sequenced in a study of cytomegalovirus exposure and HLA in healthy donors. The PCR employed 60 Vbeta primers together with 13 Jbeta primers. Measured with immunoSEQ multiplex PCR; TCRdb has only the in-frame clones, and not every one. This table holds 210,000 or so clones, approximately 79% found once. The sequencing sample was made of PBMCs. All receptors come from a girl aged 2-9 years in good health and CMV-seronegative.

The V and J genes are TRBV28 and TRBJ1-2; the D is unclear. Trimming took 2 bases from V and 0 from J, leaving 13 bases between them. The CDR3 contains 16 residues. CDR1 is MDHEN, CDR2 SYDVKM, per germline. The chain's CDR3 is CASSLANYRANYGYTF. The DNA for the CDR3 is TGTGCCAGCAGTTTAGCGAATTATAGAGCTAACTATGGCTACACCTTC.

The V gene is TRBV11-3, the J gene TRBJ2-7; D may be TRBD1 (5 bases). From germline, CDR1 is SGHNT and CDR2 YENEEA. The CDR3 covers 13 residues. Trimming took 0 bases from V and 6 from J, leaving 9 bases between them. CDR3 amino acids: CASSLEVGLEQYF. The CDR3 nucleotides are TGTGCCAGCAGCTTAGAAGTGGGGCTCGAGCAGTACTTC.

As concerns this clone: One end of the junction fails to match germline, which may point to a read error. The gene calls are TRBV6-6 and TRBJ2-7; 7 bases match TRBD1. The CDR3 runs 14 residues. The germline V gene encodes CDR1 MNHNY and CDR2 SVGAGI (reference sequence). CDR3 nucleotides: TGTGCCAGCAGTTACCAATCCACACCACAGGGGCTCAACTTC. It specifies CASSYQSTPQGLNF.

This clone was seen only once. The chain links TRBV2 to TRBJ1-2; maybe TRBD1 (6 bases). The germline gives CDR1 SNHLY, CDR2 FYNNEI. The CDR3 runs 13 residues. With 6 bases removed from V and 4 bases from J, the gap between germline ends came to 12 bases. CDR3 protein: CASSTDSPYGYTF. CDR3 bases: TGTGCCAGCAGCACGGACAGCCCCTATGGCTACACCTTC.

The chain carries TRBV9 and TRBJ2-1, with no clear D. This CDR3 region has 13 residues. Germline CDR1 is SGDLS and CDR2 is YYNGEE. Trimming cost V 3 bases and J 4 bases, with 8 bases left between them. The CDR3 region has the DNA TGTGCCAGCAGCGCCCCCGGGTACAATGAGCAGTTCTTC. Its protein product is CASSAPGYNEQFF.

The V gene is TRBV5-1, the J gene TRBJ2-7; D is perhaps TRBD1 (6 bases). The CDR3 spans 15 residues. Per the germline V gene, CDR1 is SGHRS and CDR2 is YFSETQ. V shed 0 bases and J shed 2 bases, with 12 bases lying between them. The CDR3 region is CASSLAPGQTYEQYF. In DNA, the CDR3 is TGCGCCAGCAGCTTGGCCCCCGGACAGACCTACGAGCAGTACTTC.

The chain combines TRBV11-2 with TRBJ2-7; 10 bases map to TRBD2. The germline gives CDR1 SGHAT, CDR2 FQNNGV. CDR3 length equals 16 residues. With 3 bases clipped from V and 3 bases from J, the junction kept 8 bases outside the gene matches. The CDR3 region is CASSFNIAGGDYEQYF. The CDR3 coding sequence is TGTGCCAGCAGCTTCAACATAGCGGGGGGAGACTACGAGCAGTACTTC.

As regards this clone: Relative to the germline gene, one junction end is altered; a read error may explain this. V and J are TRBV18 and TRBJ1-4; TRBD1 matches 8 bases. Germline CDR1 KGHSH, CDR2 LQKENI. This CDR3 has 12 residues. The CDR3 DNA is TGTGCCAGCCCAGGGACAGGTTTTTCTGGGCCTTTT. It yields the protein CASPGTGFSGPF.

This chain joins TRBV7-8 and TRBJ2-7; the D gene is possibly TRBD1 (6 bases). Germline V gene sequence: CDR1 SGHVS, CDR2 FQNEAQ. The V gene lost 0 bases and the J gene lost 4 bases, with 7 bases spanning the gap. The CDR3 contains 13 residues. The CDR3 is CASSLAGTYEQYF. As DNA, the CDR3 is TGTGCCAGCAGCTTAGCGGGGACATACGAGCAGTACTTC.

The rearrangement links TRBV27 to TRBJ2-1, with D tentatively TRBD2 (6 bases). Per germline, CDR1 MNHEY and CDR2 SMNVEV (reference sequence). This CDR3 has 13 amino acids. V was shortened by 8 bases and J by 6 bases, with 14 bases between the two germline ends. Here the CDR3 DNA reads TGTGCCAGCGCCGCAGGCGGGATCAATGAGCAGTTCTTC. This codes for CASAAGGINEQFF.

The rearrangement links TRBV19 to TRBJ2-5; 8 bases align to TRBD1. CDR3 length equals 15 residues. Germline CDR1 is LNHDA and CDR2 is SQIVND (reference sequence). Trimming removed 4 bases from V and 1 base from J; junction bases left unmatched: 5. In nucleotides, the CDR3 is TGTGCCAGTAGTAGGACGGGACAGGTCCAAGAGACCCAGTACTTC. Protein: CASSRTGQVQETQYF.

The genes are TRBV15 and TRBJ2-2; TRBD2 matches at 7 bases. CDR3 length: 14 residues. In germline, CDR1 is LNHNV, CDR2 YYDKDF (reference sequence). J lost 5 bases, V lost 9 bases, and 9 bases had no gene match. The CDR3 here is CATLSWTRTGELFF. CDR3 sequence (DNA): TGTGCCACGCTCTCGTGGACTAGAACCGGGGAGCTGTTTTTT.

The chain employs TRBV6-5 and TRBJ1-2, with D tentatively TRBD1 (6 bases). The length of the CDR3 is 12 residues. The V gene's germline CDR1 is MNHEY and CDR2 SVGAGI. Trimming left V 0 bases short and J 10 bases short, with 9 bases between. The CDR3 loop is CASSYSRTAYTF. In nucleotides, the CDR3 is TGTGCCAGCAGTTACTCTCGGACAGCCTACACCTTC.

This clone was recorded only once. The chain employs TRBV7-6 and TRBJ2-1, with D perhaps TRBD2 (6 bases). Germline V lookup: CDR1 SGHVS, CDR2 FNYEAQ. Trimming stripped 5 bases from V and 2 bases from J, with 16 bases between. The CDR3 is 16 amino acids. The CDR3 DNA sequence: TGTGCCAGCAGCGTACAGGTGTTAGCGGCCTACAATGAGCAGTTCTTC. This codes for CASSVQVLAAYNEQFF.

The J gene is TRBJ2-5, the V gene TRBV6-1; perhaps TRBD1 as D (6 bases). Trimming took off 4 bases at V and 11 bases at J, with 17 bases between the two ends. Germline V gene data show CDR1 as MNHNS and CDR2 as SASEGT. The CDR3 has 13 amino acids. The CDR3 bases are TGTGCCAGCAGTGTTGGCAGGGGTAGGGAGCAGTACTTC. Protein product: CASSVGRGREQYF.

This clone came up a few times. This sequence joins TRBV7-9 and TRBJ1-5, with a tentative D call TRBD1 (6 bases). V lost 6 bases and J 5 bases, leaving 14 bases between the germline ends. Germline V gene data show CDR1 as SEHNR and CDR2 as FQNEAQ (reference sequence). The CDR3 sequence is 14 residues long. CDR3 in amino acids: CASSSQGLDQPQHF. For the CDR3, the DNA is TGTGCCAGCAGTTCACAGGGTTTAGATCAGCCCCAGCATTTT.

The V call is TRBV19, the J call TRBJ2-1; TRBD1 matches at 7 bases. This CDR3 has 14 residues. CDR1 LNHDA and CDR2 SQIVND come from the germline V gene (reference sequence). With V trimmed by 6 bases and J by 0 bases, 2 bases remained unmatched. The CDR3: CASRGTDSYNEQFF. The CDR3 DNA follows: TGTGCCAGTAGAGGGACAGACTCCTACAATGAGCAGTTCTTC.

This clone was seen a few times. This chain connects TRBV6-1 to TRBJ1-1; D is ambiguous. CDR1 and CDR2 from the germline V gene are MNHNS and SASEGT. V was pared by 2 bases and J by 7 bases, with 8 bases between. The CDR3 has 12 amino acids. The CDR3 region has the DNA TGTGCCAGCAGTGAACTGGGCTTTGAAGCTTTCTTT. Translation: CASSELGFEAFF.

This clone was picked up a small number of times. This rearrangement joins TRBV7-9 to TRBJ2-1; 11 bases map to TRBD2. This CDR3 is 19 amino acids long. Germline CDR1 SEHNR, CDR2 FQNEAQ (reference sequence). With V trimmed by 4 bases and J by 8 bases, 19 bases remained unmatched. Here the CDR3 DNA reads TGTGCCAGCAGCTCAGGGACCTCCTTTCTAGCGGGGGGCCGATATGAGCAGTTCTTC. It specifies CASSSGTSFLAGGRYEQFF.

V and J are TRBV9 and TRBJ2-3, with a tentative D call TRBD2 (7 bases). The CDR3 consists of 15 residues. V lost 4 bases to trimming and J lost 4 bases, with 16 bases between them. Germline V lookup: CDR1 SGDLS, CDR2 YYNGEE. The CDR3 nucleotides read TGTGCCAGCAGCTTTGGGGGGGCCTTCCCAGATACGCAGTATTTT. Its translation: CASSFGGAFPDTQYF.

The CDR3 sequence: CATTRDLQETQYF. The CDR3 DNA reads as TGTGCCACCACAAGGGACTTACAAGAGACCCAGTACTTC. The V and J genes are TRBV2 and TRBJ2-5; TRBD2 is a possible D gene (6 bases). With 10 bases removed from V and 2 bases from J, the gap between germline ends came to 14 bases. Germline V lookup: CDR1 SNHLY, CDR2 FYNNEI. This CDR3 comprises 13 residues.

The chain joins TRBV5-1 to TRBJ1-2; 7 bases agree with TRBD1. Germline CDR1 SGHRS, CDR2 YFSETQ. The trim removed 4 bases at V and 2 bases at J, leaving 5 bases unmatched. The CDR3 consists of 14 residues. The CDR3 DNA is TGCGCCAGCAGCGGCGGACAGGCAAACTATGGCTACACCTTC. Translation gives CASSGGQANYGYTF.

This chain joins TRBV6-5 and TRBJ1-1; D is unclear. This CDR3 region has 14 residues. Germline lookup yields CDR1 MNHEY and CDR2 SVGAGI. CDR3 residues: CATERESRGTEAFF. The DNA of the CDR3 is TGTGCGACCGAACGAGAATCGAGAGGCACTGAAGCTTTCTTT.

This chain connects TRBV19 to TRBJ1-6; D unresolved. CDR3 length: 15 amino acids. The V end was cut by 6 bases, the J end by 10 bases, with 19 bases between. Germline loops: CDR1 LNHDA, CDR2 SQIVND (reference sequence). The CDR3 loop reads CASRRPDGVGSPLHF. The CDR3 bases are TGTGCCAGTAGACGACCGGACGGGGTCGGATCACCCCTCCACTTT.

The V gene is TRBV13, the J gene TRBJ1-1; TRBD1 matches at 7 bases. Germline V gene sequence: CDR1 PRHDT, CDR2 FYEKMQ (reference sequence). The CDR3 is made up of 14 amino acids. V shed 8 bases, J shed 4 bases, and the junction held 10 bases outside the gene matches. For the CDR3, the DNA is TGTGCCAGCGGCCCCAACCCAGGGGGCACTGAAGCTTTCTTT. Amino acid sequence: CASGPNPGGTEAFF.

The genes are TRBV18 and TRBJ2-5, with 8 bases lining up with TRBD2. The germline V gene has CDR1 KGHSH and CDR2 LQKENI. CDR3 length equals 14 residues. Trimming removed 3 bases from V and 5 bases from J; junction bases left unmatched: 5. CDR3 loop: CASSPRAGEETQYF. The DNA of the CDR3 is TGTGCCAGCTCACCTCGAGCGGGAGAGGAGACCCAGTACTTC.

This clone was observed once. V gene TRBV11-3 combines with J gene TRBJ2-2; the match to TRBD2 covers 7 bases. Trimming removed 6 bases from V and 2 bases from J; junction bases left unmatched: 12. This CDR3 contains 17 residues. Germline CDR1 reads SGHNT; CDR2 reads YENEEA. This CDR3 is CASSPGRGNLNTGELFF. The DNA of the CDR3 is TGTGCCAGCAGTCCAGGGAGGGGCAATTTAAACACCGGGGAGCTGTTTTTT.

This chain joins TRBV11-2 and TRBJ2-2, with D maybe TRBD2 (5 bases). Germline CDR1 SGHAT, CDR2 FQNNGV. V was shortened by 1 base and J by 4 bases, with 10 bases between the two germline ends. The CDR3 loop spans 15 amino acids. DNA for the CDR3: TGTGCCAGCAGCTTAGTACTAGTAACCACCGGGGAGCTGTTTTTT. The encoded protein is CASSLVLVTTGELFF.

This chain joins TRBV19 and TRBJ2-1; D remains unclear. The CDR3 totals 15 residues. From germline, CDR1 is LNHDA and CDR2 SQIVND (reference sequence). V gave up 1 base and J gave up 5 bases, with 12 bases separating them. The CDR3 protein is CASSIGPSLNNEQFF. The DNA for the CDR3 is TGTGCCAGTAGTATAGGTCCTAGTCTAAACAATGAGCAGTTCTTC.

The CDR3 DNA sequence: TGCAGCGTTAACAGGGCGCAAAACTATGGCTACACCTTC. Protein sequence: CSVNRAQNYGYTF. The chain has TRBV29-1 and TRBJ1-2; D is possibly TRBD1 (6 bases). With 5 bases removed from V and 2 bases from J, the gap between germline ends came to 12 bases. This CDR3 region has 13 residues. Germline V gene lookup returns CDR1 SQVTM and CDR2 ANQGSEA.

The chain combines TRBV11-2 with TRBJ1-1; no definite D call. The CDR3 is 16 amino acids. Germline V lookup: CDR1 SGHAT, CDR2 FQNNGV. Between the trimmed V and J ends, which lost 6 bases and 6 bases, there was a span of 23 bases. CDR3 region: CASSRGDEVGYPEAFF. The CDR3, as DNA: TGTGCCAGCAGTCGGGGAGATGAGGTGGGTTATCCTGAAGCTTTCTTT.

The rearrangement joins TRBV18 to TRBJ2-1; the D gene is possibly TRBD2 (6 bases). Deletions cut 6 bases from V and 8 bases from J, with 20 bases between. In germline, CDR1 is KGHSH, CDR2 LQKENI. The CDR3 has 15 amino acids. The CDR3, as DNA: TGTGCCAGCTCCCCCACTAGCTCTGGGTGGGATGAGCAGTTCTTC. Translated, it gives CASSPTSSGWDEQFF.